This TCR beta chain is from a study of blood T cell repertoires in COVID-19. The overall study: The United States, Italy and Spain were the sources of the acute and convalescent COVID-19 samples. The analysed material was cDNA or gDNA that came from T cells, B-cell-depleted T cells, or PBMCs.

Methods used by the authors: It was from reference gene primer amplification that nucleated cell counts were estimated. Measured with immunoSEQ multiplex PCR; TCRdb has only the in-frame clones, and not every one. V, J and clone size derive from that table, while D and trimming were established from the DNA sequence. The sample has just over 90,000 clones; around four fifths are singletons. This clonotype was obtained from a human donor in a cohort sampled during active COVID-19. The sample taken for sequencing was peripheral blood.

CDR3 region: CASKFAISGANVLTF. CDR3 coding DNA: TGTGCCAGTAAGTTTGCGATCTCTGGGGCCAACGTCCTGACTTTC. The chain uses TRBV19 and TRBJ2-6; no reliable D call. The CDR3 has 15 residues. Trimming cost V 7 bases and J 0 bases, with 10 bases left between them. The germline V gene has CDR1 LNHDA and CDR2 SQIVND (reference sequence). Full variable domain (rest looked up from reference TRBV19 and TRBJ2-6): DGGITQSPKYLFRKEGQNVTLSCEQNLNHDAMYWYRQDPGQGLRLIYYSQIVNDFQKGDIAEGYSVSREKKESFPLTVTSAQKNPTAFYLCASKFAISGANVLTFGAGSRLTVL.